This T cell receptor beta chain was captured by sequencing in a study of beta chain features in type 1 diabetes. This clone was seen a few times. The antigen is unknown. The CDR3 sequence is 18 residues long. V lost 0 bases and J 0 bases, leaving 12 bases between the germline ends. The germline CDR1 and CDR2 sequences are SGHVS and FQNEAQ. The study, taken as a whole, reports: A definitive answer on HLA type influencing TCRB rearrangement was not reached here. All four CD4+ subsets of Type 1 diabetes patients contained TCRB CDR3s that were moderately but significantly shorter. A potential PCR bias toward shorter templates would be equal in patient and control samples.

Expressed TCRB transcripts got sequenced, as all isolated RNA was reverse transcribed. Assay: immunoSEQ multiplex PCR; the TCRdb copy retains only in-frame clones and omits some. The sample shows 500,000 to 650,000 clones, roughly 12% of them seen only once. Averaging around 110 mL, one heparinised blood draw was given by each donor. This receptor was taken from a man aged 25-45 years with type 1 diabetes. Specimen: naive CD4+ T cells from blood. This chain uses TRBV7-8 with TRBJ1-6; D is unresolved. The CDR3 region is CASSLAPGRGSYNSPLHF. The CDR3 bases are TGTGCCAGCAGCTTAGCGCCCGGTCGGGGCTCCTATAATTCACCCCTCCACTTT.